This record covers a single T cell receptor (beta chain). Its target is not known. The junction departs from germline at one end; a sequencing error may be responsible. Germline CDR1 is SGHDT and CDR2 is YYEEEE. The CDR3 extends over 16 amino acids. The sample belongs to a study of T-cell memory formation after mild COVID-19. Study-wide results and caveats: SARS-CoV-2 specificity of second-wave clones peaking day 37 was unconfirmed. Researchers report contracting CD4+ clones mostly in CM and EM, with CD8+ clones in EMRA.

5'RACE, which relied on constant-segment primers, yielded TCR alpha and TCR beta cDNA libraries carrying sample barcodes and UMIs. TCRdb reanalysed the 5' RACE reads using MiXCR and keeps one entry per CDR3 protein. Of fewer than 400,000 distinct CDR3 sequences listed, approximately 13% were seen once; the top ten hold over 20%. The source of this sequence is a young man who had mild COVID-19 (a few samples of this study predate the infection). Cell type and time point are not known. Source material: PBMCs or a T cell subset sorted from them (not recorded which). The chain employs TRBV5-6 and TRBJ2-7, with TRBD2 as a possible D gene (6 bases). The CDR3 loop reads CASSLPGLPFSYERYF. DNA for the CDR3: TGTGCCAGCAGCTTGCCGGGACTCCCATTCTCCTACGAGCGGTACTTC.